The 25 T cell receptor beta chains reported below all come from one sample, sequenced in a study of blood T cells in healthy people across ages. PCR was performed a second time for roughly 7 to 11 cycles using a sample-barcoded 5' primer and a J-beta primer mix. TCRdb redid the calling of the 5' RACE reads with MiXCR, one entry per CDR3 protein. The sample holds more than 650,000 distinct CDR3 sequences, 20% to 25% seen once. What was sequenced was blood. The receptors were sampled from a man between 65 and 79 years old in good health.

This clonotype was detected a few times. The chain combines TRBV29-1 with TRBJ2-1, with D unclear. Trimming pared 1 base from V and 6 bases from J, leaving 7 bases between. There are 12 residues in the CDR3. In germline, CDR1 is SQVTM, CDR2 ANQGSEA. This chain's CDR3 is CSVEAKVNEQFF. CDR3 in DNA: TGCAGCGTTGAAGCAAAGGTCAATGAGCAGTTCTTC.

The chain combines TRBV6-6 with TRBJ1-1, with TRBD1 matching over 10 bases. Germline V gene sequence: CDR1 MNHNY, CDR2 SVGAGI (reference sequence). With 6 bases clipped from V and 11 bases from J, the junction kept 12 bases outside the gene matches. The CDR3 runs 14 residues. For the CDR3, the DNA is TGTGCCAGCAGCCAAGACAGGGGGCGTATGGACGCTTTCTTT. This encodes CASSQDRGRMDAFF.

The rearrangement links TRBV27 to TRBJ1-4; 7 positions match TRBD1. The CDR3 contains 18 residues. CDR1 is MNHEY and CDR2 is SMNVEV in the germline V gene (reference sequence). With 5 bases clipped from V and 0 bases from J, the junction kept 12 bases outside the gene matches. The CDR3 here is CASSRQGERYATNEKLFF. The DNA of the CDR3 is TGTGCCAGCAGTCGACAGGGAGAGCGATATGCAACTAATGAAAAACTGTTTTTT.

The V gene is TRBV2, the J gene TRBJ2-5, with unresolved D. Germline V gene sequence: CDR1 SNHLY, CDR2 FYNNEI. Trimming removed 4 bases at V and 2 bases at J, with 8 bases between. This CDR3 is 13 amino acids long. CDR3 bases: TGTGCCAGCAGTGTACAGACTCAAGAGACCCAGTACTTC. It yields the protein CASSVQTQETQYF.

This clonotype appeared many times. The J gene is TRBJ2-5, the V gene TRBV7-9, with TRBD2 matching over 10 bases. Near its end, the DNA agrees better with TRBJ2-1, so the J call may be wrong. This CDR3 comprises 15 residues. Germline V gene sequence: CDR1 SEHNR, CDR2 FQNEAQ (reference sequence). The CDR3 DNA follows: TGTGCCAGCAGCTCTCTAGACGGGACTAGCGATGAGCAGTTCTTC. This sequence encodes CASSSLDGTSDEQFF.

This clonotype showed up many times. This chain joins TRBV29-1 and TRBJ2-2; no definite D call. Per the germline V gene, CDR1 is SQVTM and CDR2 is ANQGSEA. The CDR3 spans 13 residues. The CDR3 bases are TGCAGTGTTAGGGTTGTGAACACCGGGGAGCTGTTTTTT. This gives the protein CSVRVVNTGELFF.

V and J are TRBV12-3 or TRBV12-4 and TRBJ1-2, with D perhaps TRBD1 (6 bases). Between the trimmed V and J ends, which lost 2 bases and 2 bases, there was a span of 9 bases. The CDR3 is 14 amino acids. CDR3 loop: CASSLPGANYGYTF. In DNA, the CDR3 is TGTGCCAGCAGTTTACCAGGGGCCAACTATGGCTACACCTTC.

The chain combines TRBV5-4 with TRBJ2-1; D is possibly TRBD2 (5 bases). The CDR3 length is 22 residues. The V gene lost 3 bases and the J gene lost 1 base, with 32 bases spanning the gap. Germline V gives CDR1 SGHNT, CDR2 YYREEE (reference sequence). The CDR3 protein is CASSSLASWERPEEESYNEQFF. The DNA of the CDR3 is TGTGCCAGCAGCTCCCTGGCCTCATGGGAGCGTCCCGAAGAGGAGTCCTACAATGAGCAGTTCTTC.

The chain is built from TRBV11-3 and TRBJ2-2; D gene uncertain. V was clipped by 5 bases and J by 6 bases, with 16 bases between them. The CDR3 extends over 15 amino acids. The germline V gene encodes CDR1 SGHNT and CDR2 YENEEA. CDR3 loop: CASSPETVVSGELFF. The DNA of the CDR3 is TGTGCCAGCAGCCCAGAAACGGTTGTCTCCGGGGAGCTGTTTTTT.

This clonotype was observed a handful of times. The genes are TRBV6-5 and TRBJ1-2; unclear D gene. CDR1 and CDR2 from the germline V gene are MNHEY and SVGAGI. The CDR3 has 15 residues. V was cut by 5 bases and J by 0 bases, with 13 bases left in between. The chain's CDR3 is CASSPSGLANYGYTF. CDR3 DNA: TGTGCCAGCAGTCCCTCCGGATTAGCTAACTATGGCTACACCTTC.

This clonotype was found a few times. The chain has TRBV29-1 and TRBJ2-7; 7 bases align to TRBD1. In germline, CDR1 is SQVTM, CDR2 ANQGSEA. There are 12 residues in the CDR3. V lost 3 bases and J lost 10; bases outside the gene matches: 9. The DNA for the CDR3 is TGCAGCGTTGAGAATGGGACAGAGATTCAGTACTTC. This codes for CSVENGTEIQYF.

As regards this clonotype: Germline and junction disagree at one end, which may indicate a read error. The chain has TRBV10-3 and TRBJ2-5; the D gene is possibly TRBD2 (6 bases). From germline, CDR1 is ENHRY and CDR2 SYGVKD. The CDR3 has 15 amino acids. The CDR3 DNA follows: TGTGCCACCAGTGAGTCAGAACTAGCACAAGAGACCCAGTACTTC. It encodes CATSESELAQETQYF.

This chain uses TRBV9 with TRBJ2-5; D perhaps matches TRBD2 (6 bases). Trimming took 3 bases from V and 3 from J, leaving 15 bases between them. The CDR3 has 15 amino acids. Germline loops: CDR1 SGDLS, CDR2 YYNGEE. CDR3 protein: CASSAPGTGKETQYF. CDR3 DNA: TGTGCCAGCAGCGCCCCCGGGACTGGAAAAGAGACCCAGTACTTC.

This chain links TRBV6-6 with TRBJ2-3, with TRBD2 as a possible D gene (5 bases). Between the trimmed V and J ends, which lost 6 bases and 0 bases, there was a span of 13 bases. The CDR3 has 15 amino acids. Germline CDR1 and CDR2: MNHNY and SVGAGI (reference sequence). The CDR3 nucleotides are TGTGCCAGCAGCCAGGACTCCCCTAGCACAGATACGCAGTATTTT. This gives the protein CASSQDSPSTDTQYF.

This clonotype was seen a few times. The chain combines TRBV11-3 with TRBJ1-2; 7 bases are shared with TRBD1. The CDR3 is 16 amino acids. Trimming took 0 bases from V and 3 from J; bases not matched to a gene: 7. In germline, CDR1 is SGHNT, CDR2 YENEEA. The CDR3 DNA is TGTGCCAGCAGCTTAGAAGGTCGGCAGGGGGACTATGGCTACACCTTC. This encodes CASSLEGRQGDYGYTF.

The table lists this clonotype with a count of one. The chain couples TRBV24-1 to TRBJ2-6; D gene ambiguous. Looked up from germline, CDR1 is KGHDR and CDR2 is SFDVKD. This CDR3 contains 16 residues. Trimming left V 3 bases short and J 0 bases short, with 8 bases between. The CDR3 reads CATSDPPSSGANVLTF. The CDR3 DNA reads as TGTGCCACCAGTGATCCCCCAAGCTCTGGGGCCAACGTCCTGACTTTC.

J is TRBJ2-7 and V is TRBV28; D is perhaps TRBD1 (6 bases). Trimming took 6 bases from V and 4 from J, leaving 10 bases between them. Germline loops: CDR1 MDHEN, CDR2 SYDVKM. This CDR3 comprises 12 residues. The CDR3 DNA is TGTGCCAGCAGACTACAGGGATACGAGCAGTACTTC. Amino acid sequence: CASRLQGYEQYF.

A remark on this clonotype: A much larger clonotype is one base distant, so this may be a read error. The chain couples TRBV7-6 to TRBJ1-5; the D is unclear. Germline V gene lookup returns CDR1 SGHVS and CDR2 FNYEAQ. The CDR3 totals 13 residues. In nucleotides, the CDR3 is TGTGCCGGCAGCTTACAAAAGAGTCAGCCCCAGCATTTT. Translation gives CAGSLQKSQPQHF.

The chain couples TRBV27 to TRBJ2-7; 10 nucleotides match TRBD2. The assigned J gene may be wrong: the sequence end matches TRBJ2-5 better. CDR3 size: 16 residues. The germline V gene encodes CDR1 MNHEY and CDR2 SMNVEV (reference sequence). Here the CDR3 reads CASSSYGTSVGETQYF. CDR3 bases: TGTGCCAGCAGTTCGTACGGGACTAGCGTAGGAGAGACCCAGTACTTC.

This clonotype has ten or more counts. This chain joins TRBV5-1 and TRBJ2-5; 7 positions match TRBD1. CDR1 SGHRS and CDR2 YFSETQ come from the germline V gene. The CDR3 extends over 14 amino acids. With 3 bases clipped from V and 5 bases from J, the junction kept 7 bases outside the gene matches. Here the CDR3 reads CASSSQTGSETQYF. CDR3 nucleotide sequence: TGCGCCAGCAGCTCCCAGACAGGGTCGGAGACCCAGTACTTC.

This clonotype was seen a handful of times. The chain combines TRBV20-1 with TRBJ2-1; 7 positions match TRBD2. Trimming at V came to 6 bases and at J to 4 bases, leaving 9 bases not matched to a gene. There are 14 residues in the CDR3. Germline V gene data show CDR1 as DFQATT and CDR2 as SNEGSKA (reference sequence). The DNA of the CDR3 is TGCAGTGCAGAAAGCGGGAAGGTTTACAATGAGCAGTTCTTC. It translates to CSAESGKVYNEQFF.

The V and J genes are TRBV12-3 or TRBV12-4 and TRBJ2-1, with 9 bases lining up with TRBD2. The CDR3 extends over 17 amino acids. Trimming took 1 base from V and 3 from J; bases not matched to a gene: 7. The CDR3 nucleotides read TGTGCCAGCAGTTTAGGCAAGCGGGGGGTTGTCTACAATGAGCAGTTCTTC. Its translation: CASSLGKRGVVYNEQFF.

This clonotype was recorded a few times. The V gene is TRBV5-1, the J gene TRBJ1-2; 8 positions match TRBD1. The trim removed 3 bases at V and 3 bases at J, leaving 7 bases unmatched. Germline assignment: CDR1 SGHRS and CDR2 YFSETQ. The CDR3 spans 15 residues. The CDR3 nucleotides are TGCGCCAGCAGCTGGCAGGGGGCGCAAGACTATGGCTACACCTTC. It encodes CASSWQGAQDYGYTF. The full variable domain, its missing parts supplied by reference TRBV5-1 and TRBJ1-2, is KAGVTQTPRYLIKTRGQQVTLSCSPISGHRSVSWYQQTPGQGLQFLFEYFSETQRNKGNFPGRFSGRQFSNSRSEMNVSTLELGDSALYLCASSWQGAQDYGYTFGSGTRLTVV.

The chain employs TRBV12-3 or TRBV12-4 and TRBJ1-2; perhaps TRBD1 as D (6 bases). With 6 bases removed from V and 0 bases from J, the gap between germline ends came to 14 bases. The CDR3 length is 15 residues. The CDR3 sequence: CASRTGTRPNYGYTF. The CDR3 DNA is TGTGCCAGCAGGACCGGGACACGGCCTAACTATGGCTACACCTTC.

The chain employs TRBV12-3 or TRBV12-4 and TRBJ1-3; perhaps TRBD1 as D (5 bases). This CDR3 has 17 amino acids. With 6 bases removed from V and 5 bases from J, the gap between germline ends came to 23 bases. The CDR3 region has the DNA TGTGCCAGCAGCAACGTTACAGGCGGCCGGCTTAGAAACACCATATATTTT. Its translation: CASSNVTGGRLRNTIYF.